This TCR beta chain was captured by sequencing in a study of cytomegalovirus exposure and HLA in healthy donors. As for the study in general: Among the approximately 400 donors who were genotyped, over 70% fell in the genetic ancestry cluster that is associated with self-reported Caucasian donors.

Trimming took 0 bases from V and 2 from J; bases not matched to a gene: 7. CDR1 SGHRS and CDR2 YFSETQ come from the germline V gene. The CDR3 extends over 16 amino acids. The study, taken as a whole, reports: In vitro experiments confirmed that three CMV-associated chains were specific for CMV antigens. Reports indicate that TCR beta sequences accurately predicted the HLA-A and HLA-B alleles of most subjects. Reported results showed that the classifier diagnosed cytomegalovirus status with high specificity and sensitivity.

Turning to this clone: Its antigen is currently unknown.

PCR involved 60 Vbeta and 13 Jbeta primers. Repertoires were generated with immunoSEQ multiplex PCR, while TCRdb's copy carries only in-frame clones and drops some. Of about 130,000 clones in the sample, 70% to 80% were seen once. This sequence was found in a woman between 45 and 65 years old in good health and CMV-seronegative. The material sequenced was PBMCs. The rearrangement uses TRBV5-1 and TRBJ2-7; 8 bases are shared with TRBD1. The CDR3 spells CASSLALDRATYEQYF. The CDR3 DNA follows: TGCGCCAGCAGCTTGGCGCTGGACAGGGCGACCTACGAGCAGTACTTC.